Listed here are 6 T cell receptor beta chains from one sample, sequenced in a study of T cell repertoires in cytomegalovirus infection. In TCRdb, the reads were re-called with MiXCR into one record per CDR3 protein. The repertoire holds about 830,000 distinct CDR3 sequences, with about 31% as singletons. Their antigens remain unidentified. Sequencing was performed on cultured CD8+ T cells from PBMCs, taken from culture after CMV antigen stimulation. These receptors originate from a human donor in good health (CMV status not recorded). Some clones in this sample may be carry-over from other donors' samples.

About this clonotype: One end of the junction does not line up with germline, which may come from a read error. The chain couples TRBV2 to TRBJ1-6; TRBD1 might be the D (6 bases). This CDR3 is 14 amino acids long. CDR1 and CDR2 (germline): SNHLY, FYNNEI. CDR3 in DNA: TGTGCCAACAGTGGGTGGACAGTAGAAGTCCCCCTCCACTTT. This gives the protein CANSGWTVEVPLHF.

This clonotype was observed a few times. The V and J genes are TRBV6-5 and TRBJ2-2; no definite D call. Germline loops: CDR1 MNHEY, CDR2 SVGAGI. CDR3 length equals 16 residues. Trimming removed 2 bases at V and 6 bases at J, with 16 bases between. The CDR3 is CASSYSASSLAGELFF. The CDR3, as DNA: TGTGCCAGCAGTTACAGTGCATCTAGTCTCGCCGGGGAGCTGTTTTTT.

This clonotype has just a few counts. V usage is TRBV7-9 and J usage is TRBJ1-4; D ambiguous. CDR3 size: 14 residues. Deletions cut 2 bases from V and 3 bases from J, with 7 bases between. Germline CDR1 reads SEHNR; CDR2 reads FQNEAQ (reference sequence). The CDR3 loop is CASSLSGSNEKLFF. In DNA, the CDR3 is TGTGCCAGCAGCTTAAGCGGGTCTAATGAAAAACTGTTTTTT.

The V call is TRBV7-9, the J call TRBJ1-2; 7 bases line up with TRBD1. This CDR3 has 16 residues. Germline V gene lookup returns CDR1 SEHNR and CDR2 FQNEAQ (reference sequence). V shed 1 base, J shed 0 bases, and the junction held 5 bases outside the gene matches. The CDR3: CASSLEDRIANYGYTF. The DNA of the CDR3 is TGTGCCAGCAGCTTAGAGGACAGGATAGCTAACTATGGCTACACCTTC.

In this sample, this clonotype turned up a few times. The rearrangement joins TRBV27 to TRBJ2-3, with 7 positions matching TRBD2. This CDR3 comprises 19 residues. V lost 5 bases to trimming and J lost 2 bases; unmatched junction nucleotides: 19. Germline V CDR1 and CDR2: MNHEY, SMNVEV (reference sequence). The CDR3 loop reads CASSPVGAGELSNTDTQYF. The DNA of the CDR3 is TGTGCCAGCAGTCCGGTGGGTGCGGGGGAACTTTCTAACACAGATACGCAGTATTTT.

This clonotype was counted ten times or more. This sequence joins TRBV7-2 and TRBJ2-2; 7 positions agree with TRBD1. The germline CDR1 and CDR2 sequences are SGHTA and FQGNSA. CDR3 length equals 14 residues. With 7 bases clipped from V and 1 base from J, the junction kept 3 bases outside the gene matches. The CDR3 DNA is TGTGCCAGCACCGGGACAGAGAACACCGGGGAGCTGTTTTTT. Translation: CASTGTENTGELFF.